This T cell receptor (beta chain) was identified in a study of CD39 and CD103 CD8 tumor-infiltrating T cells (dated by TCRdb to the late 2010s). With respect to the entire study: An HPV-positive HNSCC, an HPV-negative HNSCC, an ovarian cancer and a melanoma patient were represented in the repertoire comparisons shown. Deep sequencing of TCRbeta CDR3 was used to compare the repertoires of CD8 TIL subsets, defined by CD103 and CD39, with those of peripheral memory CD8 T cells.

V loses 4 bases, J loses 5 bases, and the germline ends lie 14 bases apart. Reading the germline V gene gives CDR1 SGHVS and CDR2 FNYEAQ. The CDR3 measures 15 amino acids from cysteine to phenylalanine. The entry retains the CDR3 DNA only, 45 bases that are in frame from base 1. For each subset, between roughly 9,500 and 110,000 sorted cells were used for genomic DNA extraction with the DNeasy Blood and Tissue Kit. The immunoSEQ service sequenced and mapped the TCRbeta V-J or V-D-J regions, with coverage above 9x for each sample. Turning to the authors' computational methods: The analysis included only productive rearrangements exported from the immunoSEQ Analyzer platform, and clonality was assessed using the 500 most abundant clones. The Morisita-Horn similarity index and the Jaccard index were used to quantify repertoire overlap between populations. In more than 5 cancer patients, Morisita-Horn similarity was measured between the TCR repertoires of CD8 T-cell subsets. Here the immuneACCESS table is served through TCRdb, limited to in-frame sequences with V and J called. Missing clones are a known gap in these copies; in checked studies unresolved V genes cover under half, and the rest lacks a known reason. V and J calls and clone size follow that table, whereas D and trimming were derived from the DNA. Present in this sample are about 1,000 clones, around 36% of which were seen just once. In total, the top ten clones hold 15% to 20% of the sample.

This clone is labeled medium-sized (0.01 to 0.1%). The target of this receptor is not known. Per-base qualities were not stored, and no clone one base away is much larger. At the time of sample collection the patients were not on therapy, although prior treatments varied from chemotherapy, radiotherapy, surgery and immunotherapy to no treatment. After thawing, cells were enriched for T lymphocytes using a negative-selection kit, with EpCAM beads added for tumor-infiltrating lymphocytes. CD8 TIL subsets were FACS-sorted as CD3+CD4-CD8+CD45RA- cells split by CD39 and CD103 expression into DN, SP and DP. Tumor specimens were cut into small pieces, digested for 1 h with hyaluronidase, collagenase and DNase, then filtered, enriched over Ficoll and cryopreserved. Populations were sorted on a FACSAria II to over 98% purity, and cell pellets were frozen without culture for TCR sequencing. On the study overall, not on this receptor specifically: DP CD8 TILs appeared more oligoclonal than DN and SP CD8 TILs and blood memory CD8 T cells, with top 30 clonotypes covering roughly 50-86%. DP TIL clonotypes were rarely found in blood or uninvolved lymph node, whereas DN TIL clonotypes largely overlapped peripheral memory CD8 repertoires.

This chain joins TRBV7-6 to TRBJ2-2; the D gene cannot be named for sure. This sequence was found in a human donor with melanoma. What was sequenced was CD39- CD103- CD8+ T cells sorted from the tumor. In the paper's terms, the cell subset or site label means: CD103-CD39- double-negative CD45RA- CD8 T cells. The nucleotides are TGTGCCAGCAGCTCCGGAAGTGGGTGGACCGGGGAGCTGTTTTTT. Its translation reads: CASSSGSGWTGELFF.